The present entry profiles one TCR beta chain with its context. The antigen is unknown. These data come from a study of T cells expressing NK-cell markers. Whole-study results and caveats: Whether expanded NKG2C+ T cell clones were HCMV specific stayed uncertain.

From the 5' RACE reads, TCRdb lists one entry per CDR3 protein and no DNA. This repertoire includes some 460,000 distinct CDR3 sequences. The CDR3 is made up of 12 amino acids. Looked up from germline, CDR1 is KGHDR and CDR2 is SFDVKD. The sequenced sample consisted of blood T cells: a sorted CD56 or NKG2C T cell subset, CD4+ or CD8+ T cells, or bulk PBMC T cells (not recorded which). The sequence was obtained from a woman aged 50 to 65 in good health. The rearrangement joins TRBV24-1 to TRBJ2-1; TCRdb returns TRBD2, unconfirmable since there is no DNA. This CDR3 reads CATSDSQREEVF.